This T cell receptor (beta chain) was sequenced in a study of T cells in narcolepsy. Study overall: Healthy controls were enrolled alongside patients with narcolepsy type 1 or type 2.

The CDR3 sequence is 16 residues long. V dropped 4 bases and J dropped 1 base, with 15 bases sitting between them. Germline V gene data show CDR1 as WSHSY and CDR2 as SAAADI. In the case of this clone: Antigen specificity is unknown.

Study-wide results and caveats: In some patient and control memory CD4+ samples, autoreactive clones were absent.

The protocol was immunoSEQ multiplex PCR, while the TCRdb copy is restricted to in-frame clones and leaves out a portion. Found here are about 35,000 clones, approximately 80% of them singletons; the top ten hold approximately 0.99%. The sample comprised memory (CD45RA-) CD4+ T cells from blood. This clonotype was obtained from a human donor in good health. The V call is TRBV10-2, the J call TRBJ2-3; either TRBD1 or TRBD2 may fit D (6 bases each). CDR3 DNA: TGCGCCAGCAGTGGGGGGGCCAGTTGGGGCACAGATACGCAGTATTTT. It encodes CASSGGASWGTDTQYF.